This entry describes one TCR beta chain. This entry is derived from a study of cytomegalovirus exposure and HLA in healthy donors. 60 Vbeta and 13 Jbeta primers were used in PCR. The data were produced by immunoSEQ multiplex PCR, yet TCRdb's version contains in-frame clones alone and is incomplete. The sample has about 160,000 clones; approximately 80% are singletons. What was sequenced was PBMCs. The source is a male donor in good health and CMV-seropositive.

The CDR3 sequence: CASSLAGGYQETQYF. In DNA, the CDR3 is TGCGCCAGCAGCTTAGCAGGGGGGTACCAAGAGACCCAGTACTTC. The chain links TRBV5-1 to TRBJ2-5, with D possibly TRBD1 on 7 matching bases. Germline V gene sequence: CDR1 SGHRS, CDR2 YFSETQ. This CDR3 contains 15 residues. The V end was cut by 2 bases, the J end by 0 bases, with 11 bases between.